Following are 20 T cell receptor beta chains from one sample sequenced in a study of shared clonotypes between healthy human individuals. Sequencing used immunoSEQ multiplex PCR; TCRdb keeps in-frame clones, though not all of them. The sample shows some 980,000 clones, around 80% of them seen only once. Sequencing used memory CD4+ T cells sorted from blood. The subset denotes: CD45RA-negative fraction. These receptors were collected from a man between 18 and 29 years old in good health.

The table lists this clone with a count of one. The chain is built from TRBV6-5 and TRBJ1-5; D is unresolved. The CDR3 loop spans 13 amino acids. CDR1 is MNHEY and CDR2 is SVGAGI in the germline V gene. Deletions cut 6 bases from V and 7 bases from J, with 13 bases between. CDR3 region: CASRIDISQPQHF. The CDR3 bases are TGTGCCAGCAGGATTGACATTAGCCAGCCCCAGCATTTT.

This chain uses TRBV20-1 with TRBJ2-4; 10 nucleotides agree with TRBD1. Germline loops: CDR1 DFQATT, CDR2 SNEGSKA (reference sequence). The CDR3 has 11 amino acids. The trim removed 6 bases at V and 16 bases at J, leaving 9 bases unmatched. The CDR3: CSAPTGTGDYF. The DNA of the CDR3 is TGCAGTGCCCCGACCGGGACAGGGGATTACTTC.

The chain is built from TRBV6-1 and TRBJ2-2, with a tentative D call TRBD2 (5 bases). V was trimmed by 5 bases and J by 2 bases, leaving 9 bases between them. CDR3 size: 14 residues. CDR1 MNHNS and CDR2 SASEGT come from the germline V gene. CDR3 amino acids: CASSSEGNTGELFF. CDR3 in DNA: TGTGCCAGCAGTTCAGAGGGAAACACCGGGGAGCTGTTTTTT.

The chain recombines TRBV4-1 with TRBJ1-6; no clear D. The germline V gene has CDR1 MGHRA and CDR2 YSYEKL. V lost 0 bases and J 10 bases, leaving 10 bases between the germline ends. CDR3 size: 14 residues. The CDR3 here is CASSQDQVLSPLHF. In DNA form, the CDR3 reads TGCGCCAGCAGCCAAGATCAGGTGTTATCACCCCTCCACTTT.

The chain is built from TRBV27 and TRBJ1-2, with TRBD1 identical over 9 bases. The CDR3 is 13 residues long. Looked up from germline, CDR1 is MNHEY and CDR2 is SMNVEV (reference sequence). Losses at the gene ends were 10 bases for V and 4 bases for J; bases not matched to a gene: 7. CDR3 residues: CATRDRAFYGYTF. CDR3 bases: TGTGCCACCAGGGACAGGGCGTTCTATGGCTACACCTTC.

J is TRBJ1-2 and V is TRBV5-3, with no clear D. TRBV5-3 is classed as an ORF, of uncertain function. The CDR3 is made up of 13 amino acids. With 9 bases removed from V and 4 bases from J, the gap between germline ends came to 16 bases. The CDR3 bases are TGTGCCATCTCCGGCGGTCTCATCTATGGCTACACCTTC. Translated, it gives CAISGGLIYGYTF.

The chain combines TRBV19 with TRBJ2-3; 11 bases are a match to TRBD2. Trimming removed 3 bases from V and 2 bases from J; junction bases left unmatched: 1. CDR3 length: 15 residues. Germline lookup yields CDR1 LNHDA and CDR2 SQIVND (reference sequence). This CDR3 is CASSMGLAATDTQYF. CDR3 sequence (DNA): TGTGCCAGTAGTATGGGACTAGCGGCCACAGATACGCAGTATTTT.

The chain joins TRBV10-2 to TRBJ2-1; 8 bases align to TRBD2. Losses at the gene ends were 7 bases for V and 13 bases for J; bases not matched to a gene: 12. Germline-derived CDR1 and CDR2 are WSHSY and SAAADI. The CDR3 runs to 13 residues. Written as DNA, the CDR3 is TGCGCCAGCACCCCAACCGTTAGCGGGACCCAGTTCTTC. Its protein product is CASTPTVSGTQFF.

V is TRBV5-1 and J is TRBJ2-5, with D unresolved. The CDR3 is 13 residues long. V gave up 5 bases and J gave up 4 bases, with 12 bases separating them. CDR1 and CDR2 from the germline V gene are SGHRS and YFSETQ. The CDR3 bases are TGCGCCAGCAGTCCGGGCCCGGGAGAGACCCAGTACTTC. Residues: CASSPGPGETQYF.

This rearrangement joins TRBV7-2 to TRBJ2-7; the D gene is possibly TRBD2 (5 bases). Germline loops: CDR1 SGHTA, CDR2 FQGNSA. This CDR3 region has 16 residues. Trimming removed 7 bases at V and 0 bases at J, with 19 bases between. DNA for the CDR3: TGTGCCAGCACGTCCCAAGGCGGGTTTAGCTCCTACGAGCAGTACTTC. Amino acid sequence: CASTSQGGFSSYEQYF.

This clone came up a few times. The chain combines TRBV9 with TRBJ2-2; D might be TRBD2 (6 bases). The CDR3 loop spans 15 amino acids. The germline V gene has CDR1 SGDLS and CDR2 YYNGEE. Trimming took 2 bases from V and 4 from J, leaving 12 bases between them. DNA of the CDR3: TGTGCCAGCAGCGTCTACGGGAGTACCACCGGGGAGCTGTTTTTT. Translating it yields CASSVYGSTTGELFF.

This clone was counted between two and nine times. This may arise from a read error, as a much more abundant clone is one base away. Other DNA variants within this sample encode the same CDR3. The J gene is TRBJ2-7, the V gene TRBV6-5; D remains ambiguous. Trimming took 4 bases from V and 1 from J, leaving 2 bases between them. The CDR3 is made up of 11 amino acids. Germline V gene data show CDR1 as MNHEY and CDR2 as SVGAGI. The CDR3 nucleotides are TGTGCCAGCAGTTTTTCCTACGAGCAGTACTTC. It specifies CASSFSYEQYF.

This clone was seen a few times. J is TRBJ2-7 and V is TRBV5-1; possibly TRBD2 for D (5 bases). V lost 0 bases and J 2 bases, leaving 12 bases between the germline ends. Germline loops: CDR1 SGHRS, CDR2 YFSETQ. CDR3 length: 15 residues. The CDR3, as DNA: TGCGCCAGCAGCTTGGCCGGGGTTGCGACCTACGAGCAGTACTTC. Translated: CASSLAGVATYEQYF.

The V and J genes are TRBV28 and TRBJ1-4, with a possible D match to TRBD1 (5 bases). The CDR3 spans 17 residues. The V end lost 4 bases, the J end lost 1 base, and 16 bases lay between the germline ends. CDR1 and CDR2 (germline): MDHEN, SYDVKM. The CDR3 nucleotides read TGTGCCAGCAGTTCCCGCGGGGCCGACAGAACTAATGAAAAACTGTTTTTT. Its translation: CASSSRGADRTNEKLFF. Together with reference TRBV28 and TRBJ1-4, the CDR3 gives the full variable domain: DVKVTQSSRYLVKRTGEKVFLECVQDMDHENMFWYRQDPGLGLRLIYFSYDVKMKEKGDIPEGYSVSREKKERFSLILESASTNQTSMYLCASSSRGADRTNEKLFFGSGTQLSVL.

As concerns this clone: Different DNA sequences within this sample yield the same CDR3. CDR3 region: CASSLQGSSNQPQHF. CDR3 DNA: TGTGCCAGCAGCTTGCAGGGGAGCAGCAATCAGCCCCAGCATTTT. The gene calls are TRBV5-5 and TRBJ1-5; possible D gene TRBD1, 6 bases. This CDR3 has 15 residues. Germline values: CDR1 SGHKS, CDR2 YYEKEE (reference sequence). With 1 base removed from V and 1 base from J, the gap between germline ends came to 9 bases.

This clone is a singleton in its sample. The rearrangement links TRBV11-2 to TRBJ1-2; 7 bases line up with TRBD1. With V trimmed by 5 bases and J by 4 bases, 4 bases remained unmatched. This CDR3 spans 13 amino acids. Germline V gene data show CDR1 as SGHAT and CDR2 as FQNNGV. CDR3 in DNA: TGTGCCAGCAGCCCCGACAGGGCCTATGGCTACACCTTC. This gives the protein CASSPDRAYGYTF.

V and J are TRBV4-3 and TRBJ2-1; 11 nucleotides align to TRBD2. The junction had 5 bases not matched to a gene; V was cut back by 3 bases and J by 7 bases. This CDR3 comprises 15 residues. Looked up from germline, CDR1 is LGHNA and CDR2 is YSLEER. The CDR3 loop is CASSQTSGKGNEQFF. CDR3 nucleotide sequence: TGCGCCAGCAGCCAGACTAGCGGGAAGGGAAATGAGCAGTTCTTC.

This clone was detected only a few times. The chain has TRBV28 and TRBJ1-6; 10 nucleotides agree with TRBD1. Looked up from germline, CDR1 is MDHEN and CDR2 is SYDVKM. This CDR3 is built from 15 residues. The V gene end was trimmed by 4 bases and the J gene end by 10 bases; junction bases not matched to a gene: 7. The CDR3 nucleotides are TGTGCCAGCAGTTCCCGACAGGGGGCCTGGTCACCCCTCCACTTT. Translation: CASSSRQGAWSPLHF.

The chain uses TRBV2 and TRBJ1-6; tentatively, D is TRBD1 (6 bases). CDR3 length: 12 residues. Per germline, CDR1 SNHLY and CDR2 FYNNEI. Trimming shortened V by 10 bases and J by 4 bases, and 8 bases separated the two germline ends. CDR3 in DNA: TGTGCCATCAGGGGTTATAATTCACCCCTCCACTTT. Its translation is CAIRGYNSPLHF. The full variable domain, with the rest looked up from reference TRBV2 and TRBJ1-6, is EPEVTQTPSHQVTQMGQEVILRCVPISNHLYFYWYRQILGQKVEFLVSFYNNEISEKSEIFDDQFSVERPDGSNFTLKIRSTKLEDSAMYFCAIRGYNSPLHFGNGTRLTVT.

This clone occurred once. The V gene is TRBV6-6, the J gene TRBJ2-1; TRBD2 matches 9 bases. Per germline, CDR1 MNHNY and CDR2 SVGAGI (reference sequence). Trimming removed 1 base from V and 7 bases from J; junction bases left unmatched: 8. The CDR3 totals 16 residues. The CDR3 nucleotides are TGTGCCAGCAGTTACTTGGCGGGAGGGCCTACGAATGAGCAGTTCTTC. Protein: CASSYLAGGPTNEQFF.